The 4 T cell receptor beta chains reported below all come from one sample, sequenced in a study of shared clonotypes between healthy human individuals. Some clones are missing from TCRdb's copy, which holds only in-frame ones; the method was immunoSEQ multiplex PCR. The sample has hundreds of thousands of clones, about 70% seen once. Sequencing input: memory CD4+ T cells sorted from blood. Regarding subset: CD45RA-negative fraction. The origin of the receptors is a young man in good health.

This chain joins TRBV6-1 and TRBJ1-5; D gene unclear. In germline, CDR1 is MNHNS, CDR2 SASEGT. Trimming took 1 base from V and 6 from J, leaving 7 bases between them. The length of the CDR3 is 13 residues. The CDR3 region has the DNA TGTGCCAGCAGTGAAGTTGGGTTTCAGCCCCAGCATTTT. Translation gives CASSEVGFQPQHF.

This chain connects TRBV5-8 to TRBJ2-1, with D tentatively TRBD2 (6 bases). The germline V and J ends were trimmed by 2 bases and 4 bases, with 13 bases remaining between them. The CDR3 is 15 residues long. Germline values: CDR1 SGHTS, CDR2 YDEGEE. The CDR3 sequence: CASSLGLARYNEQFF. The CDR3 DNA is TGTGCCAGCAGCTTAGGGCTAGCGAGATACAATGAGCAGTTCTTC.

The chain carries TRBV10-3 and TRBJ2-1, with TRBD2 as a possible D gene (5 bases). The germline V gene encodes CDR1 ENHRY and CDR2 SYGVKD. Trimming pared 5 bases from V and 7 bases from J, leaving 15 bases between. The CDR3 runs 14 residues. CDR3 DNA: TGTGCCATCAGTTTACTGGAGTCGGGGAATGAGCAGTTCTTC. Protein product: CAISLLESGNEQFF.

The chain uses TRBV7-2 and TRBJ2-3, with TRBD2 matching 11 bases. This CDR3 is 17 amino acids long. V shed 4 bases, J shed 2 bases, and the junction held 8 bases outside the gene matches. Germline assignment: CDR1 SGHTA and CDR2 FQGNSA. In DNA form, the CDR3 reads TGTGCCAGCAGCTCCGGACTAGCGGGCCGCGACACAGATACGCAGTATTTT. Amino acids: CASSSGLAGRDTDTQYF.